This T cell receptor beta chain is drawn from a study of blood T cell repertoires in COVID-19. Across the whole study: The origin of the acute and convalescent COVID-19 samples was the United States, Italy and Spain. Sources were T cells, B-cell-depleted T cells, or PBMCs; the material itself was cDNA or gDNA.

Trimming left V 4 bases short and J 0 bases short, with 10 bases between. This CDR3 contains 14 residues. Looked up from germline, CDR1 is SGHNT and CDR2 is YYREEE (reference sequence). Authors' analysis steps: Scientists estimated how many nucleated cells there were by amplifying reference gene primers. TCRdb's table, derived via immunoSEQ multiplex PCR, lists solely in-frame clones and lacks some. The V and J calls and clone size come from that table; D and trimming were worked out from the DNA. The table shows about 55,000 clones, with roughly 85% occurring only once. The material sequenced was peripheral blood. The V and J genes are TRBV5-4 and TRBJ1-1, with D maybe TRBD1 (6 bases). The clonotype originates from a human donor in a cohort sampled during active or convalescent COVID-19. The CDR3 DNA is TGTGCCAGCAGCCCGGACAGTTTGAACACTGAAGCTTTCTTT. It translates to CASSPDSLNTEAFF.